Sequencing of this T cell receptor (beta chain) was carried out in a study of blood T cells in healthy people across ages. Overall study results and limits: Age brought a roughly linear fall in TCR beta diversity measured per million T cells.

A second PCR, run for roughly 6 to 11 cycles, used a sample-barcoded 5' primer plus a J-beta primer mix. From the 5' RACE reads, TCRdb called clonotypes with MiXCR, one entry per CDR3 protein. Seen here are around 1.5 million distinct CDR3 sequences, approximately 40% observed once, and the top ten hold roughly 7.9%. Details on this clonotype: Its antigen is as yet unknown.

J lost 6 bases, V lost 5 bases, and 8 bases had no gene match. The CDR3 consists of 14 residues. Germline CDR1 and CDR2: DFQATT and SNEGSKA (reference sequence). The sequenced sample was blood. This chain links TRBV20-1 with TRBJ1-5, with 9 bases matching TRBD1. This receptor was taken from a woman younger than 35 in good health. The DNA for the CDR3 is TGCAGTGCTCCATCGACAGGGGGTAGTCAGCCCCAGCATTTT. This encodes CSAPSTGGSQPQHF.